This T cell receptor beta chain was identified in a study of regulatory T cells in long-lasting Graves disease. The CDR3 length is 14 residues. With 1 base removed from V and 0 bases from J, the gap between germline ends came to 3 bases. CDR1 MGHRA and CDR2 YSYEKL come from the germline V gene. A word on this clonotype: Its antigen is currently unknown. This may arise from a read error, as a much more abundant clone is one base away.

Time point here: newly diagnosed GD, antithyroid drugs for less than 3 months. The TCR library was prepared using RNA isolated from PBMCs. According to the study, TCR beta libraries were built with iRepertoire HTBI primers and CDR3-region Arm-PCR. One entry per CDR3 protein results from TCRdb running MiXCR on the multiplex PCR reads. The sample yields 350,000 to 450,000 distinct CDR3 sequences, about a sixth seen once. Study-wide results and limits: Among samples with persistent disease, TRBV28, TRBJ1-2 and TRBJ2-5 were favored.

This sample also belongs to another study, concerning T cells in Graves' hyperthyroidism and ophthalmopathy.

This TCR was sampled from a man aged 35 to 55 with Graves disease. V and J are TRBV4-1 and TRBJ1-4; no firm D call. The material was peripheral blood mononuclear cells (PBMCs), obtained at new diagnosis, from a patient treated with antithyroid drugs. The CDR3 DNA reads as TGCGCCAGCAGCCAAGCAGCAACTAATGAAAAACTGTTTTTT. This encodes CASSQAATNEKLFF.